This TCR beta chain was found in a study of shared clonotypes between healthy human individuals. Libraries were prepared by immunoSEQ multiplex PCR; TCRdb keeps only in-frame clonotypes and omits some of them. The profile shows some 1 million clones, around 74% of them singletons. This clone was detected ten times or more. Germline values: CDR1 SEHNR, CDR2 FQNEAQ (reference sequence). The CDR3 has 15 amino acids. The ends were cut back, 5 bases at V and 1 base at J, with 12 bases in the middle. The TCR was taken from a man in his late teens or twenties in good health. Sequencing input: memory CD4+ T cells sorted from blood. Indicated subset: CD45RA-negative fraction. J is TRBJ1-5 and V is TRBV7-9, with a weak D call TRBD1 (6 bases). The CDR3 region is CASSETGSSNQPQHF. In DNA form, the CDR3 reads TGTGCCAGCAGCGAAACAGGGTCGAGCAATCAGCCCCAGCATTTT.